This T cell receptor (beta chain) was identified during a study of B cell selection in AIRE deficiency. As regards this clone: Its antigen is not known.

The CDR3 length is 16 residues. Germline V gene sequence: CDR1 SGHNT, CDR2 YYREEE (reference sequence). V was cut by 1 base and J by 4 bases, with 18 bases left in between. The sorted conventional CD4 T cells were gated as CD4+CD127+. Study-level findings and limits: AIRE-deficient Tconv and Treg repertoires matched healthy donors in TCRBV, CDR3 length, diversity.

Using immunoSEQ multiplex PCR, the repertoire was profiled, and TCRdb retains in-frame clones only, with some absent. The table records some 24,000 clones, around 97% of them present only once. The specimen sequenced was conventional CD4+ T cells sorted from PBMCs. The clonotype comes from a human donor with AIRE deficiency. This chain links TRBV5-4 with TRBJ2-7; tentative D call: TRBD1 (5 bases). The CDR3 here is CASSLSGAGRFYEQYF. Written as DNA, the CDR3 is TGTGCCAGCAGCTTGTCTGGGGCAGGAAGATTTTACGAGCAGTACTTC.